This T cell receptor (beta chain) was captured by sequencing in a study of T cell responses to AZD1222 COVID-19 vaccine. Looking at the study overall: It was second doses at about 4 or about 12 weeks that were pooled.

This table comes from immunoSEQ multiplex PCR, and its TCRdb copy is limited to in-frame clones, with some not included. The repertoire holds about 150,000 clones, with 75% to 95% as singletons. On this clone itself: What it recognizes is unknown.

V was clipped by 6 bases and J by 1 base; unmatched bases: 9. The germline V gene has CDR1 MDHEN and CDR2 SYDVKM. The CDR3 is made up of 16 amino acids. Study outcomes and limitations: Sampling that yielded the repertoires occurred only after the peak T cell response. Dominant CD4 TCR responses targeted spike regions 160-218 and 743-854. Nearly half of spike-specific TCRs reportedly target unmutated variant regions.

This chain joins TRBV28 and TRBJ1-5; 7 bases are a match to TRBD1. Sequencing used peripheral blood, obtained on day 0 of AZD1222 vaccination. The TCR comes from an adult in good health. CDR3 DNA: TGTGCCAGCAGGGACTCCAGGGGGGGGAGCAATCAGCCCCAGCATTTT. This translates into CASRDSRGGSNQPQHF.